This T cell receptor beta chain was sequenced during a study of Graves' ophthalmopathy and Graves' hyperthyroidism. This clonotype occurred many times. Its target is not known. Being free of ophthalmopathy for 18 months of follow-up defined stable hyperthyroidism. The authors enrolled newly diagnosed hyperthyroidism patients aged 18 to 65 with under 2 months' duration. Study results and limitations: The 13-signature model separated ophthalmopathy from stable hyperthyroidism at 85% to 90% sensitivity and about 80% specificity. Most thyroid clonotypes expanded beyond 0.001 frequency were also found in blood.

Transcripts of RNA were the source for amplifying TCR beta CDR3 regions. Amplification began with first-round RT-PCR using HTBI primers, then second-round multiplex PCR was performed. TCRdb reprocessed the multiplex PCR reads with MiXCR, giving one entry per CDR3 protein. Counted here are hundreds of thousands of distinct CDR3 sequences, over 15% occurring once; the ten biggest clones make up 5.5% to 8%. Sequences were obtained from peripheral blood. This clonotype was sampled from a woman under 30 with stable Graves' hyperthyroidism.

CDR3 sequence: CASLAAGNEQYF. The DNA for the CDR3 is TGTGCCAGCTTAGCGGCGGGGAACGAGCAGTACTTC. V gene TRBV6-2 or TRBV6-3 combines with J gene TRBJ2-7; a weak D match, TRBD2 (6 bases). Germline-derived CDR1 and CDR2 are MNHEY and SVGEGT. Trimming removed 8 bases at V and 5 bases at J, with 13 bases between. The CDR3 is 12 amino acids.